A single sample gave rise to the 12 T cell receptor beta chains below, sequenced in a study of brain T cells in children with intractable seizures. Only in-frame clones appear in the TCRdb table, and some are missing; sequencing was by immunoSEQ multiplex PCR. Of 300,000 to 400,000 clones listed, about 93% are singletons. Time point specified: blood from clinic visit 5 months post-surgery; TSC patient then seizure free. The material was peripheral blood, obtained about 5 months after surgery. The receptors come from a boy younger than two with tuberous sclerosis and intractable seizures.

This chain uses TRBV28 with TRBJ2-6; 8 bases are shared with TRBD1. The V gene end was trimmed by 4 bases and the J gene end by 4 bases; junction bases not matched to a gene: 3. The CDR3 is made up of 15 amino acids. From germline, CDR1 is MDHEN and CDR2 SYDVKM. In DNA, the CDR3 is TGTGCCAGCAGTTACAGGGGGACGGGGGCCAACGTCCTGACTTTC. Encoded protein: CASSYRGTGANVLTF.

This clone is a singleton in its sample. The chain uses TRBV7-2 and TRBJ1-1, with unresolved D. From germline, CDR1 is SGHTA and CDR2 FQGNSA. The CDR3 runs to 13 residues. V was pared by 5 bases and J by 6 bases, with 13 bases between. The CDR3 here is CASSPIRFPEAFF. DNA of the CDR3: TGTGCCAGCAGCCCCATAAGGTTCCCTGAAGCTTTCTTT.

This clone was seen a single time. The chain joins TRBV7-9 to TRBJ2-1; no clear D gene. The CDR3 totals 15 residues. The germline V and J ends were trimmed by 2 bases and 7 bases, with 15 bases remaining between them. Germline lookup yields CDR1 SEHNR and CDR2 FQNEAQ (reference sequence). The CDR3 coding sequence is TGTGCCAGCAGCTTATTGTATTCTATTAGTAATGAGCAGTTCTTC. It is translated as CASSLLYSISNEQFF.

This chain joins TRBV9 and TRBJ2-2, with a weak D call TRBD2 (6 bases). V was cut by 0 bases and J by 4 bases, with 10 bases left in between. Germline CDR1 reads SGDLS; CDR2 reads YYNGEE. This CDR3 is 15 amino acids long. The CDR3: CASSVDGGATGELFF. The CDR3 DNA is TGTGCCAGCAGCGTAGACGGGGGAGCCACCGGGGAGCTGTTTTTT.

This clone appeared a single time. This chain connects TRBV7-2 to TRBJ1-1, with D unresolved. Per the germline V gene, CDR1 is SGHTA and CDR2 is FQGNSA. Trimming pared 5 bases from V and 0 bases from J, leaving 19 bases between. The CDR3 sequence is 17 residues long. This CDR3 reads CASSPAWYLLLNTEAFF. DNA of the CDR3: TGTGCCAGCAGCCCCGCGTGGTACCTCCTCTTGAACACTGAAGCTTTCTTT.

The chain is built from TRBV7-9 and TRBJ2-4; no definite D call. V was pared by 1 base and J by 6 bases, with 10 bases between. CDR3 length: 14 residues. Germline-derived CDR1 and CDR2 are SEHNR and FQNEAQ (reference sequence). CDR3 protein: CASSLEIDTNIQYF. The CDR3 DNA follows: TGTGCCAGCAGCTTAGAGATAGACACAAACATTCAGTACTTC.

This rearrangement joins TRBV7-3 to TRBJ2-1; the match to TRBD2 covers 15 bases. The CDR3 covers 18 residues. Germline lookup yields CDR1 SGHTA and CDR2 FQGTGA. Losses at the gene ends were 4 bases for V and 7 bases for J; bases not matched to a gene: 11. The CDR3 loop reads CASSSQGLAGGPKNEQFF. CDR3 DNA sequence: TGTGCCAGCAGCTCCCAAGGACTAGCGGGAGGGCCGAAGAATGAGCAGTTCTTC.

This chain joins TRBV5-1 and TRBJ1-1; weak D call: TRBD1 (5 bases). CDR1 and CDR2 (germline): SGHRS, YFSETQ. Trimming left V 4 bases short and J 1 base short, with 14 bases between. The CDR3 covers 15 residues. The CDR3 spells CASSRSQTENTEAFF. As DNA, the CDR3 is TGCGCCAGCAGCAGATCTCAGACAGAGAACACTGAAGCTTTCTTT.

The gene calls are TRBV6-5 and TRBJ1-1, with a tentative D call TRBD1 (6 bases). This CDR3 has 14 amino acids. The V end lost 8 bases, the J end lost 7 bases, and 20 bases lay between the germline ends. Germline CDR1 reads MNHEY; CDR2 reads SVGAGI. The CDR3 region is CASVPGEGRIEAFF. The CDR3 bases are TGTGCCAGCGTACCAGGGGAGGGGCGGATTGAAGCTTTCTTT.

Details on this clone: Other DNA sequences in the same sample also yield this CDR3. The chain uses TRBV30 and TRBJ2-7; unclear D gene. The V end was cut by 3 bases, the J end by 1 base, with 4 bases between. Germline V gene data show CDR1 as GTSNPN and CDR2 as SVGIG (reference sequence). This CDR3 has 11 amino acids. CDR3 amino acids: CAWSLSYEQYF. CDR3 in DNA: TGTGCCTGGAGCCTTTCCTACGAGCAGTACTTC.

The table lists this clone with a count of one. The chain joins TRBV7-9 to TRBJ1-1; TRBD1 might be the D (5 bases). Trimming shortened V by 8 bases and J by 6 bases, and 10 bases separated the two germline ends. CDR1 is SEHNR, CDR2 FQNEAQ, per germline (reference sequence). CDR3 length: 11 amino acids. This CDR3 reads CASSGGAEAFF. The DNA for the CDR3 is TGTGCCAGCTCCGGGGGGGCTGAAGCTTTCTTT.

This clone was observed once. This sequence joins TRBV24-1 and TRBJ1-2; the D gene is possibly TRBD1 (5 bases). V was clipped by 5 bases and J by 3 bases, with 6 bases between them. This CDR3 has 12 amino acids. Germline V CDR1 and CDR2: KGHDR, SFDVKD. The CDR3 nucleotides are TGTGCCACCAGTGCCAGGGACTATGGCTACACCTTC. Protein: CATSARDYGYTF.